Described below is a single T cell receptor (beta chain) sequence and its context. This sample is part of a study of technical replicates of blood from a handful of donors. The length of the CDR3 is 20 residues. With 0 bases clipped from V and 1 base from J, the junction kept 11 bases outside the gene matches. Germline V gene lookup returns CDR1 GTSNPN and CDR2 SVGIG (reference sequence). Repertoires were generated with immunoSEQ multiplex PCR, while TCRdb's copy carries only in-frame clones and drops some. Of some 71,000 clones in the sample, approximately 96% are singletons; the top ten hold under 0.35%.

The sample comprised T cells isolated from PBMCs. This chain connects TRBV30 to TRBJ2-3, with TRBD2 matching over 15 bases. The TCR was taken from a human donor in good health. CDR3 sequence (DNA): TGTGCCTGGAGTGTAAAGTGGACTAGCGGGAGGGCCGGGGGCACAGATACGCAGTATTTT. This translates into CAWSVKWTSGRAGGTDTQYF.